Listed below are T cell receptor beta chains from one sample, sequenced in a study of blood T cell repertoires in COVID-19. Clones were read by immunoSEQ multiplex PCR, and TCRdb kept only the in-frame ones, dropping some. The sample holds around 290,000 clones, 88% seen once. What was sequenced was PBMCs or T cells enriched from blood (not recorded which). These receptors were taken from a woman in her 30s who had recovered from COVID-19. The CDR3 runs from the conserved cysteine through the conserved F or W. The order of the fields is CDR3 length, D gene, J gene, clone size, V gene, CDR3 DNA, CDR3 protein. The D gene is left open where the match is weak. Clone size is shown for a subset of rows, as once, few, many or a class of expanded clone.

CDR3 length: 15
D gene: TRBD1
J gene: TRBJ2-3
clone size: NA
V gene: TRBV5-6
CDR3 DNA: TGTGCCAGCAGCTTGGGGGACAGGGGCACAGATACGCAGTATTTT
CDR3 protein: CASSLGDRGTDTQYF

CDR3 length: 13
D gene: NA
J gene: TRBJ1-2
clone size: once
V gene: TRBV6-2/TRBV6-3
CDR3 DNA: TGTGCCAGCAGCCCGGTCACGGGCTATGGCTACACCTTC
CDR3 protein: CASSPVTGYGYTF

CDR3 length: 13
D gene: NA
J gene: TRBJ1-5
clone size: NA
V gene: TRBV29-1
CDR3 DNA: TGCAGCGTCCTGGACAGCCGCAATCAGCCCCAGCATTTT
CDR3 protein: CSVLDSRNQPQHF

CDR3 length: 12
D gene: NA
J gene: TRBJ1-1
clone size: once
V gene: TRBV19
CDR3 DNA: TGTGCCAGTAGTATGGCGGGGCCTGAAGCTTTCTTT
CDR3 protein: CASSMAGPEAFF

CDR3 length: 14
D gene: TRBD1
J gene: TRBJ1-4
clone size: NA
V gene: TRBV5-6
CDR3 DNA: TGTGCCAGCAGCTTCGGACAGGCAAACCAAAAACTGTTTTTT
CDR3 protein: CASSFGQANQKLFF

CDR3 length: 18
D gene: NA
J gene: TRBJ1-3
clone size: NA
V gene: TRBV18
CDR3 DNA: TGTGCCAGCTCACCATTTGTCCCCGACAGAAGCTCTGGAAACACCATATATTTT
CDR3 protein: CASSPFVPDRSSGNTIYF

CDR3 length: 14
D gene: TRBD2
J gene: TRBJ2-1
clone size: NA
V gene: TRBV29-1
CDR3 DNA: TGCAGCGTTCCCCCTCGCGGGGGGCCCAATGAGCAGTTCTTC
CDR3 protein: CSVPPRGGPNEQFF

CDR3 length: 13
D gene: NA
J gene: TRBJ2-5
clone size: NA
V gene: TRBV24-1
CDR3 DNA: TGTGCCACCGCCATGAGCGGCGGGGAGACCCAGTACTTC
CDR3 protein: CATAMSGGETQYF

CDR3 length: 15
D gene: TRBD1
J gene: TRBJ1-5
clone size: NA
V gene: TRBV15
CDR3 DNA: TGTGCCACCAGCAGAGACCGAGTCTTAACAGGGGGGAAGCATTTT
CDR3 protein: CATSRDRVLTGGKHF

CDR3 length: 17
D gene: NA
J gene: TRBJ1-6
clone size: NA
V gene: TRBV4-1
CDR3 DNA: TGCGCCAGCAGCCGAGCCGGGACACTAAACTATAATTCACCCCTCCACTTT
CDR3 protein: CASSRAGTLNYNSPLHF

CDR3 length: 16
D gene: TRBD1
J gene: TRBJ1-2
clone size: NA
V gene: TRBV15
CDR3 DNA: TGTGCCACCAGCAGAGATCCGAGAGGGGGCTTTCGGGGCTACACCTTC
CDR3 protein: CATSRDPRGGFRGYTF

CDR3 length: 13
D gene: NA
J gene: TRBJ1-2
clone size: few
V gene: TRBV12-3/TRBV12-4
CDR3 DNA: TGTGCCAGCAGCGTCGAACGGGAGGATGGCTACACCTTC
CDR3 protein: CASSVEREDGYTF

CDR3 length: 14
D gene: NA
J gene: TRBJ2-4
clone size: NA
V gene: TRBV9
CDR3 DNA: TGTGCCAGCAGCGTACCGGCAGAGGGGGACATTCAGTACTTC
CDR3 protein: CASSVPAEGDIQYF

CDR3 length: 13
D gene: NA
J gene: TRBJ2-2
clone size: NA
V gene: TRBV6-5
CDR3 DNA: TGTGCCAGCAGCGGGGAGGAGACCGGGGAGCTGTTTTTT
CDR3 protein: CASSGEETGELFF

CDR3 length: 15
D gene: NA
J gene: TRBJ1-2
clone size: NA
V gene: TRBV5-4
CDR3 DNA: TGTGCCAGCAGCTTTTTTGGAACAGCTAACTATGGCTACACCTTC
CDR3 protein: CASSFFGTANYGYTF

CDR3 length: 15
D gene: TRBD1
J gene: TRBJ1-2
clone size: NA
V gene: TRBV27
CDR3 DNA: TGTGCCAGCAGTTTAACCCCGACAGGGTCCTATGGCTACACCTTC
CDR3 protein: CASSLTPTGSYGYTF

CDR3 length: 13
D gene: NA
J gene: TRBJ1-1
clone size: NA
V gene: TRBV27
CDR3 DNA: TGTGCCAGCAGTTTGGGCAGACACACTGAAGCTTTCTTT
CDR3 protein: CASSLGRHTEAFF

CDR3 length: 13
D gene: NA
J gene: TRBJ2-1
clone size: NA
V gene: TRBV5-1
CDR3 DNA: TGCGCCAGCAGCTACGGACTGTACAATGAGCAGTTCTTC
CDR3 protein: CASSYGLYNEQFF

CDR3 length: 12
D gene: NA
J gene: TRBJ2-7
clone size: NA
V gene: TRBV28
CDR3 DNA: TGTGCCAGCAGACCCGACACCTACGAGCAGTACTTC
CDR3 protein: CASRPDTYEQYF

CDR3 length: 13
D gene: NA
J gene: TRBJ2-2
clone size: few
V gene: TRBV10-1
CDR3 DNA: TGCGCCACCGGAACAGGGAATACCGGGGAGCTGTTTTTT
CDR3 protein: CATGTGNTGELFF

CDR3 length: 16
D gene: TRBD1
J gene: TRBJ1-2
clone size: NA
V gene: TRBV24-1
CDR3 DNA: TGTGCCACCAGTGATCCCGGGACAGGGTACCCTTATGGCTACACCTTC
CDR3 protein: CATSDPGTGYPYGYTF

CDR3 length: 16
D gene: TRBD2
J gene: TRBJ2-2
clone size: once
V gene: TRBV24-1
CDR3 DNA: TGTGCCACCAGTGATAGACCTACTAGCGGGACCGGGGAGCTGTTTTTT
CDR3 protein: CATSDRPTSGTGELFF

CDR3 length: 11
D gene: NA
J gene: TRBJ1-1
clone size: NA
V gene: TRBV2
CDR3 DNA: TGTGCCAGCAGTGTCGACACTGAAGCTTTCTTT
CDR3 protein: CASSVDTEAFF

CDR3 length: 15
D gene: TRBD1
J gene: TRBJ2-7
clone size: NA
V gene: TRBV5-1
CDR3 DNA: TGCGCCAGCAGCCTAGGGGACAGGCTACTCTACGAGCAGTACTTC
CDR3 protein: CASSLGDRLLYEQYF

CDR3 length: 15
D gene: TRBD2
J gene: TRBJ2-1
clone size: NA
V gene: TRBV19
CDR3 DNA: TGTGCCAGTAGTACTAGCGGGAGTTCTTACAATGAGCAGTTCTTC
CDR3 protein: CASSTSGSSYNEQFF

CDR3 length: 16
D gene: TRBD2
J gene: TRBJ2-3
clone size: NA
V gene: TRBV24-1
CDR3 DNA: TGTGCCACCAGTGATTTGTTAGCGGGGGGAACAGATACGCAGTATTTT
CDR3 protein: CATSDLLAGGTDTQYF

CDR3 length: 17
D gene: NA
J gene: TRBJ2-4
clone size: NA
V gene: TRBV28
CDR3 DNA: TGTGCCAGCAGGACAGGCCATATTGGAATAGCCAAAAACATTCAGTACTTC
CDR3 protein: CASRTGHIGIAKNIQYF

CDR3 length: 15
D gene: TRBD2
J gene: TRBJ2-4
clone size: NA
V gene: TRBV27
CDR3 DNA: TGTGCCAGCAGTTTTGGGACTACCGAGCGTCACATTCAGTACTTC
CDR3 protein: CASSFGTTERHIQYF

CDR3 length: 17
D gene: TRBD2
J gene: TRBJ2-2
clone size: NA
V gene: TRBV7-6
CDR3 DNA: TGTGCCAGCAGCCTAGGGTCACTAGCGGCGAACACCGGGGAGCTGTTTTTT
CDR3 protein: CASSLGSLAANTGELFF

CDR3 length: 16
D gene: NA
J gene: TRBJ1-6
clone size: NA
V gene: TRBV5-1
CDR3 DNA: TGCGCCAGCAGCTTTGCAGGGAAAGTCTATAATTCACCCCTCCACTTT
CDR3 protein: CASSFAGKVYNSPLHF

CDR3 length: 15
D gene: NA
J gene: TRBJ2-3
clone size: once
V gene: TRBV7-3
CDR3 DNA: TGTGCCAGCAGCTTAGGGGCACACCCCACAGATACGCAGTATTTT
CDR3 protein: CASSLGAHPTDTQYF

CDR3 length: 16
D gene: TRBD2
J gene: TRBJ2-3
clone size: NA
V gene: TRBV4-2
CDR3 DNA: TGTGCCAGCAGCCAAAGAGGGGAGGGCCGAACCGATACGCAGTATTTT
CDR3 protein: CASSQRGEGRTDTQYF

CDR3 length: 15
D gene: TRBD2
J gene: TRBJ2-1
clone size: NA
V gene: TRBV30
CDR3 DNA: TGTGCCTGGACCCGGGGGGGGAGCTCCTACAATGAGCAGTTCTTC
CDR3 protein: CAWTRGGSSYNEQFF

CDR3 length: 14
D gene: TRBD1
J gene: TRBJ1-1
clone size: NA
V gene: TRBV6-1
CDR3 DNA: TGTGCCAGCAGTGAAACAGGGGGCGCGATCTACGCTTTCTTT
CDR3 protein: CASSETGGAIYAFF

CDR3 length: 15
D gene: TRBD2
J gene: TRBJ2-3
clone size: NA
V gene: TRBV10-1
CDR3 DNA: TGCGCCAGCAGCCGAGGGGTAGCGGGAGGAGATACGCAGTATTTT
CDR3 protein: CASSRGVAGGDTQYF

CDR3 length: 15
D gene: TRBD1
J gene: TRBJ2-2
clone size: NA
V gene: TRBV7-9
CDR3 DNA: TGTGCCAGCACCCAACAGGGGACGAACACCGGGGAGCTGTTTTTT
CDR3 protein: CASTQQGTNTGELFF

CDR3 length: 11
D gene: TRBD1
J gene: TRBJ2-7
clone size: NA
V gene: TRBV10-2
CDR3 DNA: TGCGCCACCACAGGACAGGCCGAGCAGTACTTC
CDR3 protein: CATTGQAEQYF

CDR3 length: 13
D gene: NA
J gene: TRBJ1-5
clone size: NA
V gene: TRBV12-3/TRBV12-4
CDR3 DNA: TGTGCCAGCAGTCAGCTAGGGGATCAGCCCCAGCATTTT
CDR3 protein: CASSQLGDQPQHF

CDR3 length: 15
D gene: NA
J gene: TRBJ2-2
clone size: NA
V gene: TRBV6-5
CDR3 DNA: TGTGCCAGCAGTTACTCACTAGGCCCGTCCGGGGAGCTGTTTTTT
CDR3 protein: CASSYSLGPSGELFF

CDR3 length: 16
D gene: NA
J gene: TRBJ2-7
clone size: NA
V gene: TRBV9
CDR3 DNA: TGTGCCAGCAGCGAAGACAGCTCTCACAGCTCCTACGAGCAGTACTTC
CDR3 protein: CASSEDSSHSSYEQYF

CDR3 length: 15
D gene: TRBD1
J gene: TRBJ2-7
clone size: NA
V gene: TRBV28
CDR3 DNA: TGTGCCAGCAGTACAACAGGGGAAGAAGACTACGAGCAGTACTTC
CDR3 protein: CASSTTGEEDYEQYF

CDR3 length: 15
D gene: TRBD2
J gene: TRBJ2-3
clone size: NA
V gene: TRBV27
CDR3 DNA: TGTGCCAGCAGTTGGGGGGGACGTGGCGCAGATACGCAGTATTTT
CDR3 protein: CASSWGGRGADTQYF